This TCR beta chain was captured by sequencing in a study of blood T cell repertoires in COVID-19. The wider study: Samples of COVID-19 (acute and convalescent) were obtained from the United States, Italy and Spain.

In the source study's methods: The authors estimated nucleated cell counts from reference gene primer amplification. Assay used: immunoSEQ multiplex PCR; TCRdb lists only in-frame clones, some missing. Clone size and V and J calls were adopted from that table, with D and trimming inferred from the DNA. The sample has about 79,000 clones; about 89% are singletons. The length of the CDR3 is 15 residues. Trimming at V came to 5 bases and at J to 4 bases, leaving 7 bases not matched to a gene. Germline V CDR1 and CDR2: SGHTA, FQGNSA. The specimen was peripheral blood. The chain links TRBV7-2 to TRBJ1-2; 10 bases align to TRBD1. The receptor was isolated from a man in his 70s with active or convalescent COVID-19. The CDR3 reads CASSPPGQGVYGYTF. The DNA for the CDR3 is TGTGCCAGCAGCCCACCAGGACAGGGGGTCTATGGCTACACCTTC.